The clone carrying this T cell receptor beta chain was detected once. Antigen specificity is unknown. This sample stems from a study of post-analysis software for immune sequencing data. Whole-study context: Clinical courses comprised relapsing-remitting, secondary progressive and progressive-relapsing multiple sclerosis.

Every TCR beta cDNA library bore unique molecular identifiers. T cells, about 0.9 to 11 million of them, yielded about half a million cDNA molecules. MiXCR, run by TCRdb on the PCR reads, gives a single entry per CDR3 protein. The sample holds 350,000 to 450,000 distinct CDR3 sequences, less than 35% seen once. V gave up 4 bases and J gave up 1 base, with 11 bases separating them. CDR3 length: 14 amino acids. Notes on the study in general: The authors found that F measure strongly co-clustered same-batch samples. Included in a set of roughly five TRBV segments more frequent in patients than controls were TRBV5-6, TRBV5-1 and TRBV20-1. Versus controls, multiple sclerosis patients showed significantly lower diversity (normalized Chao1).

Source material: blood. The V call is TRBV5-3, the J call TRBJ1-1; tentative D call: TRBD1 (5 bases). TRBV5-3 is recorded as an ORF, its role being uncertain. The origin of this receptor is a girl between 10 and 17 years old with multiple sclerosis. Written as DNA, the CDR3 is TGTGCCAGAAGCCAAACTCAGGGGAACACTGAAGCTTTCTTT. It translates to CARSQTQGNTEAFF.